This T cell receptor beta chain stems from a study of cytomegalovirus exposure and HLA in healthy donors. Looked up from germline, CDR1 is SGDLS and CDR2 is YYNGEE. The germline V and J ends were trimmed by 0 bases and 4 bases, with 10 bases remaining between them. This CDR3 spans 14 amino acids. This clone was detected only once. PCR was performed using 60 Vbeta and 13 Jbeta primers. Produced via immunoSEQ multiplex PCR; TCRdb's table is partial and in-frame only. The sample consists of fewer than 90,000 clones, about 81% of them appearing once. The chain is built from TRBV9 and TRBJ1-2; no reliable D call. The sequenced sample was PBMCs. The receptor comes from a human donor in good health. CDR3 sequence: CASSVAGFAYGYTF. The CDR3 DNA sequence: TGTGCCAGCAGCGTAGCGGGTTTCGCCTATGGCTACACCTTC. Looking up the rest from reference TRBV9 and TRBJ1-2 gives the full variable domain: DSGVTQTPKHLITATGQRVTLRCSPRSGDLSVYWYQQSLDQGLQFLIQYYNGEERAKGNILERFSAQQFPDLHSELNLSSLELGDSALYFCASSVAGFAYGYTFGSGTRLTVV.